This T cell receptor (beta chain) was identified during a study of long-term antiretroviral therapy in people with HIV. Study in general: The 2015 recommendation for immediate ART came about a decade after the earliest samples.

A v3.0 immunoSEQ assay was performed at survey level. Only in-frame clones appear in the TCRdb table, and some are missing; sequencing was by immunoSEQ multiplex PCR. The sample holds about 9,700 clones, about four fifths seen once. In this sample, this clone turned up once. Germline loops: CDR1 SGHAT, CDR2 FQNNGV. With 1 base removed from V and 1 base from J, the gap between germline ends came to 12 bases. The CDR3 totals 16 residues. The sample consisted of unsorted PBMCs, taken 1.8 years before starting antiretroviral therapy. The receptor was isolated from a middle-aged man with HIV. The chain has TRBV11-2 and TRBJ2-3, with D tentatively TRBD2 (6 bases). The CDR3 region is CASSLVGGRGTDTQYF. Here the CDR3 DNA reads TGTGCCAGCAGCTTAGTGGGGGGTAGGGGCACAGATACGCAGTATTTT.